These T cell receptor beta chains were read from a single sample in a study of T cells in tumors and immune-related adverse events. The assay was immunoSEQ multiplex PCR, and TCRdb's table has in-frame clones only and misses some. The data contain roughly 600 clones, about 90% of them singletons. The source material was tumor tissue, sampled from a patient treated with anti-PD-1 therapy. The source of these receptors is a female donor with metastatic renal cell carcinoma. Both conserved end residues are part of each CDR3. A D gene is named only where the DNA matches it firmly. Only part of the rows carry a size: once, few, many, or a class if the clone is expanded.

CDR3 protein,CDR3 DNA,V gene,clone size,J gene,D gene
CAITENTGELFF,TGTGCCATCACTGAGAACACCGGGGAGCTGTTTTTT,TRBV10-3,.,TRBJ2-2,.
CSVEEGLGQFPPYGYTF,TGCAGCGTTGAAGAAGGGCTCGGACAGTTTCCCCCATATGGCTACACCTTC,TRBV29-1,.,TRBJ1-2,.
CASSPGTSGANTGELFF,TGCGCCAGCAGCCCCGGGACTAGCGGCGCGAACACCGGGGAGCTGTTTTTT,TRBV5-1,.,TRBJ2-2,TRBD2
CASSLRGGKNTGELFF,TGTGCCAGCAGTTTAAGGGGAGGCAAAAACACCGGGGAGCTGTTTTTT,TRBV27,.,TRBJ2-2,.
CASSLWDRGGPLHF,TGTGCCAGCAGTTTATGGGACAGGGGCGGACCCCTCCACTTT,TRBV28,.,TRBJ1-6,TRBD1
CASSEGRMRVGYTF,TGTGCCAGCAGTGAAGGACGGATGAGGGTGGGCTACACCTTC,TRBV6-1,.,TRBJ1-2,.
CASSPLAGGRYGYTF,TGCGCCAGCAGCCCCCTGGCAGGGGGCCGCTATGGCTACACCTTC,TRBV4-3,.,TRBJ1-2,TRBD1
CASSQARGIGTDTQYF,TGTGCCAGCAGCCAAGCTCGGGGGATCGGCACAGATACGCAGTATTTT,TRBV14,.,TRBJ2-3,.
CASSLVTLNTEAFF,TGTGCCAGCAGCTTAGTCACCCTAAACACTGAAGCTTTCTTT,TRBV11-2,few,TRBJ1-1,.
CASGLPTTVMGTDTQYF,TGTGCTAGTGGTTTGCCTACCACAGTGATGGGCACAGATACGCAGTATTTT,TRBV12-5,.,TRBJ2-3,.
CASSLAVGSSSGANVLTF,TGTGCCAGCAGCTTGGCGGTAGGCAGCTCCTCTGGGGCCAACGTCCTGACTTTC,TRBV5-4,few,TRBJ2-6,.
CASSQGVAATYNEQFF,TGCGCCAGCAGCCAAGGGGTAGCGGCCACCTACAATGAGCAGTTCTTC,TRBV4-1,.,TRBJ2-1,.
CASSSLGQGKFF,TGTGCCAGCAGTTCTCTAGGACAGGGAAAGTTCTTC,TRBV6-5,.,TRBJ2-1,TRBD1
CASSLALVGSQETQYF,TGTGCCAGCAGCTTGGCACTAGTCGGCAGTCAAGAGACCCAGTACTTC,TRBV5-4,.,TRBJ2-5,.
CACSTSSSYNEQFF,TGTGCCTGCTCTACGAGCAGTTCTTACAATGAGCAGTTCTTC,TRBV30,.,TRBJ2-1,.
CASSSVTGEEGTQYF,TGCGCCAGCAGCTCTGTGACAGGGGAAGAGGGGACCCAGTACTTC,TRBV5-1,few,TRBJ2-5,TRBD1
CASSPQLDRGPNTEAFF,TGTGCCAGCAGCCCTCAACTGGACAGGGGGCCCAACACTGAAGCTTTCTTT,TRBV13,.,TRBJ1-1,TRBD1
CAWSVKRILQNYGYTF,TGTGCCTGGAGTGTAAAACGGATACTTCAAAACTATGGCTACACCTTC,TRBV30,.,TRBJ1-2,.
CASSQDGGLYEQYF,TGTGCCAGCAGCCAAGATGGGGGCCTCTACGAGCAGTACTTC,TRBV4-2,.,TRBJ2-7,.
CASSLDSRGTEAFF,TGCGCCAGCAGCTTGGATAGCAGGGGGACTGAAGCTTTCTTT,TRBV5-1,.,TRBJ1-1,TRBD1
CASSPSEGTEAFF,TGTGCCAGCTCACCCTCCGAGGGTACTGAAGCTTTCTTT,TRBV18,.,TRBJ1-1,.
CASSRQGDTYEQYF,TGTGCCAGCAGCCGACAGGGGGATACCTACGAGCAGTACTTC,TRBV11-3,.,TRBJ2-7,TRBD1
CASSESTGAEQYF,TGCGCCAGCAGTGAGTCAACAGGGGCCGAGCAGTACTTC,TRBV10-1,.,TRBJ2-7,TRBD1
CASSSQYEQFF,TGTGCCAGCAGCTCCCAGTATGAGCAGTTCTTC,TRBV5-4,.,TRBJ2-1,.
CASSIDGLAGSYNEQFF,TGTGCCAGTAGTATAGACGGGCTAGCGGGCTCCTACAATGAGCAGTTCTTC,TRBV19,.,TRBJ2-1,TRBD2
CASSFTGTFPNYGYTF,TGTGCCAGCAGCTTTACCGGGACGTTCCCTAACTATGGCTACACCTTC,TRBV13,few,TRBJ1-2,.
CASSFGRTNTGELFF,TGTGCCAGCAGCTTCGGACGGACGAACACCGGGGAGCTGTTTTTT,TRBV13,once,TRBJ2-2,.
CASSQVWDSSYEQYF,TGTGCCAGCAGCCAAGTGTGGGACAGCAGCTACGAGCAGTACTTC,TRBV4-2,once,TRBJ2-7,TRBD1
CASSLGSYNEQFF,TGTGCCAGCAGCTTAGGCTCCTACAATGAGCAGTTCTTC,TRBV7-6,few,TRBJ2-1,.
CASSVGRGGSIETQYF,TGTGCCAGCAGCGTAGGGCGGGGGGGCAGTATCGAGACCCAGTACTTC,TRBV9,.,TRBJ2-5,TRBD2
CASSFDGGGTDTQYF,TGTGCCAGCAGCTTCGACGGCGGGGGGACAGATACGCAGTATTTT,TRBV5-8,.,TRBJ2-3,TRBD2
CAWSVDRVRSGANVLTF,TGTGCCTGGAGTGTGGACAGGGTCAGGTCTGGGGCCAACGTCCTGACTTTC,TRBV30,few,TRBJ2-6,TRBD1
CASSVTGTANTEAFF,TGTGCCAGCAGTGTAACCGGGACAGCGAACACTGAAGCTTTCTTT,TRBV6-5,.,TRBJ1-1,TRBD1
CASSGASYNEQFF,TGTGCCAGCAGTGGGGCTAGCTACAATGAGCAGTTCTTC,TRBV2,.,TRBJ2-1,.
CASSLPGQMYEQYF,TGTGCCAGCAGCTTACCGGGACAGATGTACGAGCAGTACTTC,TRBV7-6,.,TRBJ2-7,TRBD1
CASSLTGGIADTQYF,TGTGCCAGCAGCTTAACCGGGGGGATCGCAGATACGCAGTATTTT,TRBV7-6,.,TRBJ2-3,TRBD2
CASSISGYGNTIYF,TGTGCCAGTAGTATTTCAGGGTACGGAAACACCATATATTTT,TRBV19,.,TRBJ1-3,.